Reported below is one TCR beta chain. Its antigen remains unidentified. Per-base qualities were not stored, and no clone one base away is much larger. The cohort comprised hundreds of healthy bone marrow donors. At the time of sampling, all cohort members were nominally healthy, though unrecorded immune exposures were likely present. The donor was CMV seropositive and belonged to the group of 250 to 300 seropositive cohort members. A peripheral blood sample was provided by each donor, and peripheral blood mononuclear cells were used for TCR beta sequencing. Genomic DNA was extracted from the blood cell samples with the Qiagen DNeasy Blood Extraction Kit. Germline trimming amounts to 9 bases on V and 7 bases on J, with 24 as the count of junction bases outside the gene matches. Taken from the germline V gene (reference sequence), the CDR1 and CDR2 loops are SEHNR and FQNEAQ. Measured from the cysteine to the phenylalanine, the CDR3 is 17 residues long. The kept DNA is CDR3 alone, 51 bases in frame from the first base.

This entry comes from a study of cytomegalovirus exposure and HLA in healthy donors (dated by TCRdb to 2016 to 2017). Looking at the study overall: According to an earlier analysis of 587 of the donors, about 179 million T cells yielded 90 million to 130 million unique TCR beta sequences and approximately 300 Gb of sequence data. The study was designed to test whether signatures of past pathogen exposure could be identified by cataloging public T cell receptors. Genome-wide SNP genotypes for about 65% of the roughly 670 donors were used in a later genetic analysis, which treated that subset as a discovery cohort. An earlier analysis of approximately 630 of the donors applied high-throughput TCR beta sequencing to assess whether each TCR beta V gene segment acted as functional or pseudogenic. Of the roughly 410 genotyped donors, 70% to 90% were placed in the genetic ancestry cluster associated with self-reported Caucasian donors. Along with the approximately 600-subject first cohort, a separate validation cohort of over a hundred different subjects was used. Because of strong linkage in the cohort, four or five DR-DQ haplotypes were treated as single units for association and clustering. Typing coverage differed by locus: A, B, C, DRB1 and DQB1 were typed in roughly 620-630 donors, DQA1 in 500 to 550, DPA1 in approximately 600, and DPB1 in 400 to 490. High-throughput TCR immunosequencing, statistical association of individual TCRs with disease status, and machine learning were combined to predict cytomegalovirus infection status. Every repertoire in the discovery cohort had been generated on one and the same sequencing platform. Among 398 genotyped donors of the cohort, an average of approximately 230,000 unique TCR beta nucleotide sequences were sequenced per donor, approximately 20% of them non-productive. An early release that covered some 630 HLA-typed donors contained around 330 gigabases of sequencing data and about 84 million unique TCR sequences. Alongside the repertoire data, information on donor age, sex, ethnicity and CMV serostatus was compiled. Rather than drawing on any new phenotypic data, the later analysis identified candidate immune exposures from TCR beta sequences and the way those sequences occurred across donors. HLA typing covered class I and class II loci at four-digit resolution. In a later analysis, previously published TCR beta repertoires from fewer than 750 donors were re-analyzed and high-resolution HLA genotyping was added so that TCR occurrence patterns could be studied. The study used immunosequencing to profile the T cell repertoires of about 670 subjects and linked those repertoires to cytomegalovirus serostatus.

Findings and caveats that apply to the study as a whole: It was suggested by the authors that the approach could potentially be generalized to other disease states and immunological phenotypes. Broadly in line with IMGT annotations, most TCR beta V segments showed up in productive rearrangements about 87% or about 30% of the time in an earlier analysis of 587 of the donors. V-gene and J-gene trimming of TCR beta chains was associated with a missense DCLRE1C variant in a later genetic analysis, and the association was replicated in an independent cohort. A later analysis found that HLA-associated TCR beta chains were more clonally expanded and had lower generation probabilities than equally common non-associated chains. Immune exposure information for the cohort was limited to CMV serostatus. Correlated functional status among segregating V segments might be attributable to linkage disequilibrium, but an unknown experimental factor could not be ruled out. According to a later genetic analysis, donors in an Asian-associated ancestry cluster had fewer N-insertions in productive TCRs than the approximately 630-donor mean. In both the original and validation cohorts, the classifier was reported to diagnose cytomegalovirus status with high specificity and sensitivity. According to a later analysis, most CMV-associated TCR beta chains appeared to be HLA-restricted, and the HLA associations seemed to be driven largely by CMV exposure. Only TCR beta chains were sequenced in this cohort, and the absence of alpha or paired-chain data limited detectable features. The study gave a list of around 170 TCR beta chains associated with cytomegalovirus. A further reported finding was that TCR beta sequences accurately predicted the HLA-A and HLA-B alleles for most subjects in the first cohort. A later analysis found that TCR association rates varied across HLA loci, with DRB1 alleles showing the most associated TCRs and HLA-C alleles the fewest. When HLA alleles, especially DR and DQ, strongly co-occurred, TCR associations were difficult to assign to individual alleles. Three of the identified cytomegalovirus-associated TCR beta chains were confirmed in vitro to be specific for cytomegalovirus antigens. Because the 87-base-pair reads could not distinguish some IMGT-functional V segments, including TRBV6-2 and TRBV6-3, those segments were excluded. Specific HLA alleles were associated with 15,000 to 20,000 TCR beta sequences at a false discovery rate of 0.05 in a later analysis. HLA typing was unavailable for some donors at each locus, so association tests used only the typed subset. The earlier analysis of around 600 of the donors excluded roughly 17 rarely observed V segments, including chromosome 9 orphons, because counts were too low. A group of highly shared sequence variants was considered likely to be a technical artifact of the sequencing pipeline. Most TCR sequences were seen in very few donors, while some public TCRs were found in many individuals. The presence/absence analyses assumed that sequencing depth was roughly uniform across donors, and that assumption may not be true. In a later analysis, several top co-occurrence clusters were reported to appear linked to parvovirus B19, influenza, CMV and Epstein-Barr virus.

Library prep was done by the immunoSEQ multiplex PCR assay. For the multiplex PCR, a mixture combining 60 forward primers for TCR Vbeta segments and 13 reverse primers for TCR Jbeta segments was used. The CDR3 region of rearranged TCR beta genes was amplified from genomic DNA by a multiplex PCR assay. The Illumina HiSeq System was used to sequence the amplified TCR beta libraries as 87-base-pair reads. For the original study's pipeline: A later analysis counted tens of millions of unique TCR beta chains across the 550 to 700 repertoires, and about 10 million of these chains were shared by at least two donors. To remove PCR and sequencing errors, raw reads were error-corrected and collapsed into unique sequences using a nearest-neighbor algorithm that merged closely related sequences. CDR3 sequences were aligned to IMGT reference sequences to assign V, D and J gene segments. For a sequence to be retained, a match of at least six nucleotides was required to both a V gene segment and a J gene segment. Rearrangements were called productive when the CDR3 lacked stop codons and stayed in frame with V and J; all others were non-productive. Following IMGT convention, CDR3 was defined as the stretch from the second conserved V-encoded cysteine up to the conserved J-encoded phenylalanine. In an earlier analysis of some 550 of the donors, sequences lacking an unambiguous match to a single V gene segment were excluded. In an earlier analysis of several hundred of the donors, V segments were called functional above 56.7% productive rearrangements and were called segregating when the between-donor standard deviation exceeded 5%. A statistical classification framework was built for diagnosing cytomegalovirus status from the catalog of TCR beta chain sequences. In a later analysis, V and J genes were assigned by comparing TCR nucleotide sequences against IMGT/GENE-DB human TR gene sequences. The TCRdist pipeline was used in a later analysis to assign CDR3 sequences and most-parsimonious VDJ recombination scenarios. In a later analysis, every TCR beta chain was defined by the combination of its CDR3 amino acid sequence and its V-gene family, and reads without a unique V-gene family were dropped. As a way to deal with suspected cross-contamination and a sequencing artifact, a later analysis dropped 450 to 700 nucleotide sequences that were highly shared and had low generation probability. In a later analysis, a clonal expansion index was calculated for each public chain from normalized within-repertoire ranks of inferred template counts. Generation probabilities in a later analysis came from a VDJ recombination model fitted to out-of-frame rearrangements, and those results were checked against IGoR. Hypergeometric tests were used in a later analysis to score TCR-TCR, TCR-HLA and TCR-CMV co-occurrence, with a repertoire-size bias correction applied to the TCR pairs. False discovery rates were estimated in a later analysis by permuting HLA or CMV assignments 20 times. In a later analysis, co-occurring TCRs were grouped using DBSCAN, with TCRdist sequence similarity added in when clustering inside HLA-allele-positive subsets. For co-occurrence clustering, repertoires with fewer than 30,000 or more than 120,000 public chains were excluded, along with four or five repertoires with anomalous nucleotide sharing. TCRdb took over this immuneACCESS table, retaining in-frame rearrangements with V and J assigned. Such tables are incomplete; in checked studies, under half of the missing clones stem from an unresolved V gene, and the remainder is unexplained. V and J calls plus clone size are reproduced from that table; the DNA served to infer D and trimming. In all, the sample holds about 140,000 clones, and approximately 78% of those were seen once. The ten largest clones take up roughly 3.2% of the sample.

The sequenced sample consisted of PBMCs. This clonotype originated in a man between 18 and 29 years old in good health and CMV-seropositive. The chain couples TRBV7-9 to TRBJ2-7, with TRBD2 matching 7 junction bases. The nucleotides are TGTGCCAGTAAACCGGGATTGAGGGAGGGCGTTCGTGGAGAGCAGTACTTC. Its protein reads: CASKPGLREGVRGEQYF.